A selection of T cell receptor beta chains follows, all from one sample in a study of blood T cell repertoires in COVID-19. Sequencing used immunoSEQ multiplex PCR; TCRdb keeps in-frame clones, though not all of them. The sample includes around 230,000 clones, 88% of them seen just once. Input material: PBMCs or T cells enriched from blood (not recorded which). These receptors were collected from a woman in her twenties or thirties who had recovered from COVID-19. CDR3s include the opening cysteine and the closing phenylalanine or tryptophan. Fields, in order: V gene, J gene, CDR3 protein.

TRBV4-1	TRBJ2-5	CASRRTGLAETQYF
TRBV29-1	TRBJ1-5	CSVLSSVNQPQHF
TRBV5-1	TRBJ2-3	CASSLAGNADTQYF
TRBV29-1	TRBJ1-2	CSVERGTGLGYTF
TRBV27	TRBJ2-7	CASSLMGSGSYEQYF
TRBV11-1	TRBJ2-5	CASSLAGQRETQYF
TRBV4-1	TRBJ2-2	CASSQVSGGADGELFF
TRBV7-2	TRBJ2-1	CASSLKGGLYNEQFF
TRBV5-1	TRBJ2-5	CASSLVGRETQYF
TRBV6-5	TRBJ1-5	CASIPDRVGYQPQHF
TRBV18	TRBJ1-1	CASSPGTVTEAFF
TRBV3-1/TRBV3-2	TRBJ1-2	CASSHGGNGYTF
TRBV3-1/TRBV3-2	TRBJ1-2	CASSHLGDRGSNYGYTF
TRBV9	TRBJ1-1	CASSVGGTDRAFF
TRBV5-1	TRBJ2-2	CASSKQAGELFF
TRBV5-1	TRBJ1-3	CATNQGQPFSGNTIYF
TRBV6-2/TRBV6-3	TRBJ1-5	CASSRQGGGPPQHF
TRBV9	TRBJ2-5	CASSPGTGGGETQYF
TRBV29-1	TRBJ1-2	CSVEDRDRIPFGYTF
TRBV4-1	TRBJ2-5	CASSPSPSGVQETQYF
TRBV9	TRBJ1-6	CASSANAGGYNSPLHF
TRBV18	TRBJ1-2	CASSPSNGQGPNYGYTF
TRBV6-5	TRBJ1-5	CASSLQGFSNQPQHF
TRBV7-9	TRBJ1-2	CASSSGTGAYGYTF
TRBV5-1	TRBJ1-6	CASSLGGTGDSPLHF
TRBV19	TRBJ2-7	CASRSPDGATYEQYF
TRBV4-1	TRBJ2-7	CASSQASGTSVLYEQYF
TRBV5-5	TRBJ1-1	CASSPVRGTEAFF
TRBV25-1	TRBJ1-1	CASRQGELEAFF
TRBV7-8	TRBJ2-1	CASSLEGRQGHNEQFF
TRBV4-2	TRBJ2-2	CASSQDRLAGNTGELFF
TRBV5-5	TRBJ1-5	CASSLRLKNQPQHF
TRBV7-2	TRBJ2-2	CASSLGLASSGELFF
TRBV15	TRBJ2-4	CATSGARGRDIQYF
TRBV6-6	TRBJ2-5	CASRNSDQETQYF
TRBV2	TRBJ1-2	CASSEGGGNGYTF
TRBV4-3	TRBJ2-1	CASSQALAGQYNEQFF
TRBV7-3	TRBJ2-7	CASSLSRSGEQYF
TRBV2	TRBJ1-2	CASSDGGYTF
TRBV5-1	TRBJ1-4	CASAHQTGQNEKLFF
TRBV4-1	TRBJ1-3	CASSVSLSGNTIYF
TRBV4-2	TRBJ2-3	CASSQVLIEVPGGDTQYF
TRBV4-1	TRBJ2-2	CASSQSDRTWDTGELFF
TRBV4-3	TRBJ2-3	CASSQGDRETDTQYF
TRBV4-3	TRBJ1-4	CASSQTGSDEKLFF
TRBV19	TRBJ1-3	CASSMQQGNTIYF
TRBV11-3	TRBJ2-2	CASSPRVTGELFF
TRBV7-3	TRBJ2-3	CASSQKTSWDTDTQYF
TRBV7-2	TRBJ1-6	CASSLNMVYNSPLHF
TRBV19	TRBJ1-2	CASSTSGQAYGYTF
TRBV7-7	TRBJ2-5	CASSLVGAREETQYF
TRBV9	TRBJ2-7	CASRVFRGACEQYF
TRBV4-1	TRBJ2-2	CASSQSGLASGELFF
TRBV5-6	TRBJ1-2	CASSRSSAALVYGYTF
TRBV9	TRBJ1-2	CASSQDSANYGYTF
TRBV6-5	TRBJ2-5	CASSTAEEGETQYF
TRBV3-1/TRBV3-2	TRBJ2-5	CASSQYGETQYF